This T cell receptor (beta chain) is from a study of blood T cell repertoires in COVID-19. Background on the study: Nucleic acid was either cDNA or gDNA, and it came from T cells, B-cell-depleted T cells, or PBMCs.

The length of the CDR3 is 19 residues. Unmatched junction bases numbered 17, after V lost 1 base and J lost 3 bases. Germline assignment: CDR1 SEHNR and CDR2 FQNEAQ (reference sequence). Original methodology: Reference gene primer amplification yielded estimated nucleated cell counts. Clones were read by immunoSEQ multiplex PCR, and TCRdb kept only the in-frame ones, dropping some. V, J and clone size are those of that table, while D and trimming were read from the DNA. The sample holds about 150,000 clones, 70% to 90% seen once. Living in about two dozen US areas, the participants were between about 18 and 90 years of age. Each participant's cohort was designated according to participant-reported clinical history.

This chain uses TRBV7-9 with TRBJ2-7; 8 bases fit TRBD2. This receptor was obtained from a woman between 45 and 60 years old with acute COVID-19. Sequences were obtained from PBMCs or T cells enriched from blood (not recorded which). CDR3 protein: CASSLVLAGRYEVIYEQYF. The CDR3 nucleotides are TGTGCCAGCAGCTTAGTATTAGCGGGGAGGTATGAGGTTATCTACGAGCAGTACTTC.